This T cell receptor beta chain was obtained from a study of T-cell memory formation after mild COVID-19. Study-wide context: Across donors, TCR clusters were largely donor specific. General study results and limits: The second-wave clones peaking on day 37 were not confirmed as SARS-CoV-2-specific. CD4+ contracting clones were found mainly in CM and EM, and CD8+ ones in EMRA.

Points on this clonotype: The antigen is undetermined.

Constant-segment primers and 5'RACE yielded cDNA libraries for TCR alpha and TCR beta, each carrying sample barcodes and UMIs. TCRdb passed the 5' RACE reads through MiXCR, listing each CDR3 protein once. The data show under 300,000 distinct CDR3 sequences, roughly 17% seen once. J gave up 8 bases and V 0 bases, and 6 bases lay outside the gene matches. This CDR3 is 15 amino acids long. The rearrangement uses TRBV12-3 or TRBV12-4 and TRBJ2-1, with TRBD2 matching over 8 bases. The TCR comes from a man between 18 and 29 years old who had mild COVID-19 (a few samples of this study predate the infection). Cell type and time point are not known. Sequenced input: PBMCs or a T cell subset sorted from them (not recorded which). The CDR3 loop is CASSLALISGDEQFF. DNA of the CDR3: TGTGCCAGCAGTTTAGCGCTCATTAGCGGGGATGAGCAGTTCTTC.